The text below deals with one TCR beta chain. No antigen is known for it. The source of the sample is a study of high-grade serous ovarian cancer treatment subgroups. Study at large: Samples averaged around 14,000 reads and several thousand unique TCR beta rearrangements.

Tumor samples were taken before definitive surgery or chemotherapy. Method: immunoSEQ multiplex PCR; TCRdb's copy keeps in-frame clones and lacks some. This table holds 1,800 or so clones, 65% to 85% found once. Study conclusions and caveats: Tumors within one patient showed repertoire similarity of roughly 0.11 to 0.8. Without spatial data, bulk sequencing limits insight into HGSC tumor diversity.

CDR3 size: 15 residues. V lost 5 bases to trimming and J lost 0 bases, with 14 bases between them. Germline V CDR1 and CDR2: SEHNR, FQNEAQ (reference sequence). Sequencing was done on a sample of tumor tissue. This clonotype was sampled from a human donor with high-grade serous ovarian cancer. The V call is TRBV7-9, the J call TRBJ2-7, with D perhaps TRBD2 (6 bases). This CDR3 reads CASSTRDLRSYEQYF. CDR3 DNA sequence: TGTGCCAGCAGCACCAGGGACTTGCGCTCCTACGAGCAGTACTTC.